This TCR beta chain was documented in a study of post-analysis software for immune sequencing data. Study at large: Patients with relapsing-remitting, secondary progressive and progressive-relapsing multiple sclerosis courses were all represented. Findings and limits, study-wide: When compared against controls, multiple sclerosis patients showed significantly lower normalized Chao1 diversity. Samples made in the same batch grouped tightly together by F measure. The five TRBV segments detected at higher frequency in patients than in controls included TRBV5-6, TRBV5-1 and TRBV20-1.

V was trimmed by 2 bases and J by 8 bases, leaving 10 bases between them. CDR1 and CDR2 (germline): MGHRA, YSYEKL. CDR3 length: 13 residues. On this clonotype: Its antigen remains unidentified.

Sequencing libraries made from TCR beta cDNA carried unique molecular identifiers. Between roughly 1 and 10 million T cells gave rise to around 500,000 cDNA molecules. TCRdb re-analysed the PCR reads in MiXCR, keeping a single row per CDR3 protein. The top ten hold 10% to 12% of the sample, which has some 690,000 distinct CDR3 sequences, around 60% seen once. The V call is TRBV4-1, the J call TRBJ2-1; D is uncertain. The specimen sequenced was blood. The clonotype was recovered from a girl aged 2 to 9 with multiple sclerosis. The CDR3 is CASSQPWVHEQFF. For the CDR3, the DNA is TGCGCCAGCAGCCAACCTTGGGTACATGAGCAGTTCTTC.